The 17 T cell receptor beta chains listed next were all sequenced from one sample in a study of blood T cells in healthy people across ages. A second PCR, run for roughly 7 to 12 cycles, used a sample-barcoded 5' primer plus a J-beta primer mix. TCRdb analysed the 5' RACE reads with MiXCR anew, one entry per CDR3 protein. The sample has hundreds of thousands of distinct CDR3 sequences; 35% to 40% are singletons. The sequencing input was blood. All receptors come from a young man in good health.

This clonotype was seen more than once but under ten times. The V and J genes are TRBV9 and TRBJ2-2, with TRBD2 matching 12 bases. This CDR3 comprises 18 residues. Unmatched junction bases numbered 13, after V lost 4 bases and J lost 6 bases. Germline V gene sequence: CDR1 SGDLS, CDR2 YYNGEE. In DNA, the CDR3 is TGTGCCAGCAGCTCCCCCTCCCAGGGGACTAGCGGGTCCGGGGAGCTGTTTTTT. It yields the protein CASSSPSQGTSGSGELFF. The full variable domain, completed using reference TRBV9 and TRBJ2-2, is DSGVTQTPKHLITATGQRVTLRCSPRSGDLSVYWYQQSLDQGLQFLIQYYNGEERAKGNILERFSAQQFPDLHSELNLSSLELGDSALYFCASSSPSQGTSGSGELFFGEGSRLTVL.

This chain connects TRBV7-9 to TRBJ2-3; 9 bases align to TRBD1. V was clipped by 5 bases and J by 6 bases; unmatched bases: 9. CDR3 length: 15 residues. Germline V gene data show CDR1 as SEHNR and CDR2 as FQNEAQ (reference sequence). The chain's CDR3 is CASSQQGARMDTQYF. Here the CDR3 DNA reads TGTGCCAGCAGCCAACAGGGGGCTCGAATGGATACGCAGTATTTT.

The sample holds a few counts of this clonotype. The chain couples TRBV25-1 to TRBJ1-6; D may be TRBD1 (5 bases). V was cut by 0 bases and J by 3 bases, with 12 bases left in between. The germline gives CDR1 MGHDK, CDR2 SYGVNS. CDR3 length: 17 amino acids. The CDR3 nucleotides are TGTGCCAGCAGTGAATACGGGGCAGGATACTATAATTCACCCCTCCACTTT. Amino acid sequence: CASSEYGAGYYNSPLHF. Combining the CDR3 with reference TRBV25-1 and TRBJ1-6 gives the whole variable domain EADIYQTPRYLVIGTGKKITLECSQTMGHDKMYWYQQDPGMELHLIHYSYGVNSTEKGDLSSESTVSRIRTEHFPLTLESARPSHTSQYLCASSEYGAGYYNSPLHFGNGTRLTVT.

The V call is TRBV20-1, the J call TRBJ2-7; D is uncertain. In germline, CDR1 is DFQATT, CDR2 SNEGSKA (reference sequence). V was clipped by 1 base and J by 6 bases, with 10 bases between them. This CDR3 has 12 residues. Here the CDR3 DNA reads TGCAGTGCTAGAGGTCCTGCCTCCGAGCAGTACTTC. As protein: CSARGPASEQYF.

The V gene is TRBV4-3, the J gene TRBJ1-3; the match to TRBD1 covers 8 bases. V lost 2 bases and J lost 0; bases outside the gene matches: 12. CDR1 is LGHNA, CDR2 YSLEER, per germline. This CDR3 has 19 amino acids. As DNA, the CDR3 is TGCGCCAGCAGCCAATTCCTTTCGGGACAGGATTCCTCTGGAAACACCATATATTTT. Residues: CASSQFLSGQDSSGNTIYF.

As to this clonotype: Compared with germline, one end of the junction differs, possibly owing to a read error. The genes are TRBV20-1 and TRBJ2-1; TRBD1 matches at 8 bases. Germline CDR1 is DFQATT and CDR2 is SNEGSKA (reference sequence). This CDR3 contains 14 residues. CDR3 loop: CSAREDRVSNEQFF. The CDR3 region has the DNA TGCAGTGCTCGAGAGGACAGGGTCTCCAATGAGCAGTTCTTC.

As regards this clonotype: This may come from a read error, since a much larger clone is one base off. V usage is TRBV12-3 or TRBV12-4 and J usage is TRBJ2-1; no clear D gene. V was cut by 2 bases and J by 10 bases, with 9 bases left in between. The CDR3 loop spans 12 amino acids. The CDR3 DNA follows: TGTGCCAGCAGTTTAAGGGCCTACGAGCAGTTCTTC. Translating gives CASSLRAYEQFF.

CDR3 coding DNA: TGTGCCAGCACCGGTTGGGTCAGCGGGGGCCATAGCTCCTACAATGAGCAGTTCTTC. It is translated as CASTGWVSGGHSSYNEQFF. The chain joins TRBV7-2 to TRBJ2-1; 8 bases fit TRBD2. V lost 7 bases and J lost 0; bases outside the gene matches: 17. This CDR3 contains 19 residues. The germline V gene has CDR1 SGHTA and CDR2 FQGNSA.

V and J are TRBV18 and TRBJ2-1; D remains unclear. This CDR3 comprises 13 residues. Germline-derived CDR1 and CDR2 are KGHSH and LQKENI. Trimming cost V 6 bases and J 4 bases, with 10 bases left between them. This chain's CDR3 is CASSGTQYNEQFF. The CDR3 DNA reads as TGTGCCAGCTCCGGAACCCAATACAATGAGCAGTTCTTC.

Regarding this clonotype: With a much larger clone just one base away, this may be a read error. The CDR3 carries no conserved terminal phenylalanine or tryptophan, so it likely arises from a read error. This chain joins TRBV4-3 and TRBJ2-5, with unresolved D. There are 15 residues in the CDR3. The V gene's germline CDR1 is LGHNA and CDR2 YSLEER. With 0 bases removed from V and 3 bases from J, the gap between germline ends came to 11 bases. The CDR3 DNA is TGCGCCAGCAGCCAAGATCCCGCGTCGGAAGAGACCCAGTACTCC. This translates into CASSQDPASEETQYS.

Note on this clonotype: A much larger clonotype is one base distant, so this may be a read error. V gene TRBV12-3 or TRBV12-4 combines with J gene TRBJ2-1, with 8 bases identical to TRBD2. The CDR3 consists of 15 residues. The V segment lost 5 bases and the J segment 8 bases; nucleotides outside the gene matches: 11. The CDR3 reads CASSPLTGGADEQFF. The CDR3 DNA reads TGTGCCAGCAGTCCCCTCACCGGGGGGGCCGATGAGCAGTTCTTC.

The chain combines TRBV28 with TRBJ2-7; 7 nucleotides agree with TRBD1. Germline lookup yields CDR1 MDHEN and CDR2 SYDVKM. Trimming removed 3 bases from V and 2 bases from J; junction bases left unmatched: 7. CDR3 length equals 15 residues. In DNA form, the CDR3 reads TGTGCCAGCAGTTTTCGGGCAGGGGGACCCTACGAGCAGTACTTC. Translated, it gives CASSFRAGGPYEQYF. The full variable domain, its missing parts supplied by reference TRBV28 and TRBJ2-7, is DVKVTQSSRYLVKRTGEKVFLECVQDMDHENMFWYRQDPGLGLRLIYFSYDVKMKEKGDIPEGYSVSREKKERFSLILESASTNQTSMYLCASSFRAGGPYEQYFGPGTRLTVT.

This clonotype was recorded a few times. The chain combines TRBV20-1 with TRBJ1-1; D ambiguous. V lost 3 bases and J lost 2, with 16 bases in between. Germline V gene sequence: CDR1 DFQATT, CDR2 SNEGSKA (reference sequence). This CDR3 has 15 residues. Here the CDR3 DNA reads TGCAGTGCTAGGGTTGGCGGCCTCCTAAACACTGAAGCTTTCTTT. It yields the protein CSARVGGLLNTEAFF.

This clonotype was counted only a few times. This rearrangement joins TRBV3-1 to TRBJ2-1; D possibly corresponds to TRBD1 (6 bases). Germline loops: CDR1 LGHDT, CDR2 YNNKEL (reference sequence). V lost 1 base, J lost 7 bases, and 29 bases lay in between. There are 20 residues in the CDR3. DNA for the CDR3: TGTGCCAGCAGCCAAGGGTTGCAGCAGGGGCAGCATCGGGCAAGAAATGAGCAGTTCTTC. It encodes CASSQGLQQGQHRARNEQFF.

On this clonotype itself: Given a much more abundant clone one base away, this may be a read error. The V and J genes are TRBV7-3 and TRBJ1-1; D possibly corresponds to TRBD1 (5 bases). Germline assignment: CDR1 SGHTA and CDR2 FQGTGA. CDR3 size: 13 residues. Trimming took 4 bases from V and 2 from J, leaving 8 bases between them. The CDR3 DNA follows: TGTGCCAGCAGCTGCAGGGTCAACACTGAAGCTTTCTTT. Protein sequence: CASSCRVNTEAFF.

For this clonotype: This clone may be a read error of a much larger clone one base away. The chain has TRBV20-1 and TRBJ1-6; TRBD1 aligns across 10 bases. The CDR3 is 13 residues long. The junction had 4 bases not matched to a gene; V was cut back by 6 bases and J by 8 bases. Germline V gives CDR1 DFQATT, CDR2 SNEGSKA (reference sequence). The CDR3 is CSAWDRGDSPLHF. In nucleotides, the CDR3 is TGCAGTGCCTGGGACAGGGGTGATTCACCCCTCCACTTT.

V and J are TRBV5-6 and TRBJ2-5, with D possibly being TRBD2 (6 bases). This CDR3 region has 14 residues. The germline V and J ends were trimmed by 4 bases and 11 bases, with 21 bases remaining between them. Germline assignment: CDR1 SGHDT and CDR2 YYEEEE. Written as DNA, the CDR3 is TGTGCCAGCAGCCCAGCGGGCCCATACAATGAGCAGTACTTC. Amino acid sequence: CASSPAGPYNEQYF.